The TCR beta chain described here comes from a study of blood T cell repertoires in COVID-19. About the research overall: Donors in the United States, Italy and Spain gave samples during acute or convalescent COVID-19.

Participants reported their clinical history, and cohort assignment relied on those reports. Symptom resolution, clearance, or two negative PCRs marked the recovered donors of Cohort 3. Clones were sequenced by immunoSEQ multiplex PCR, and TCRdb holds only the in-frame ones, with some missing. The table has 150,000 to 250,000 clones, roughly four fifths seen once. CDR1 is LGHNA, CDR2 YNFKEQ, per germline. V gave up 0 bases and J gave up 2 bases; unmatched junction bases: 8. This CDR3 contains 17 residues. The sequence was obtained from a man aged 35 to 55 who had recovered from COVID-19. Sample: PBMCs or T cells enriched from blood (not recorded which). The genes are TRBV4-2 and TRBJ2-3, with 7 bases that match TRBD2. The CDR3 loop reads CASSQERLADITDTQYF. The CDR3 bases are TGTGCCAGCAGCCAAGAAAGGCTAGCGGATATCACAGATACGCAGTATTTT.